What follows is one T cell receptor beta chain and its context. What it binds is unknown. This sample is part of a study of CD8 T cells in Susac syndrome. General study results and limits: The study's TCR sequencing and HLA analysis covered a relatively small number of individuals, and the study acknowledged this.

The V gene lost 3 bases and the J gene lost 4 bases, with 3 bases spanning the gap. This CDR3 comprises 11 residues. Per the germline V gene, CDR1 is LNHDA and CDR2 is SQIVND (reference sequence). Reverse transcription of roughly 0.5 to 1 ug RNA was carried out with random hexamers. Multiplex immunoSEQ PCR targeted 54 Vbeta and 13 Jbeta TCR beta segments. TCRdb re-analysed the immunoSEQ multiplex PCR reads in MiXCR, keeping a single row per CDR3 protein. The sample carries roughly 50,000 distinct CDR3 sequences, 93% recorded once. Sequenced input: CD8+ T cells from PBMCs. This sequence joins TRBV19 and TRBJ1-1; no definite D call. The receptor was derived from a human donor in good health. CDR3 region: CASSIGTEAFF. The CDR3 region has the DNA TGTGCCAGTAGTATCGGCACTGAAGCTTTCTTT.